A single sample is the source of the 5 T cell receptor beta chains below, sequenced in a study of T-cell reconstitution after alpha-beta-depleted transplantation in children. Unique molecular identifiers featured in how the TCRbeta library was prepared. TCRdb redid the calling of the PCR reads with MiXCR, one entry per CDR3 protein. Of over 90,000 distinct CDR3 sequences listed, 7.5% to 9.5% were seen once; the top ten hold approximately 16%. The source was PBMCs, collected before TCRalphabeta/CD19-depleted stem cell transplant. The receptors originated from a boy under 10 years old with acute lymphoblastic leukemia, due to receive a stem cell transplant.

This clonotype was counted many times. CDR3 region: CAVSGGANVLTF. Here the CDR3 DNA reads TGTGCCGTAAGTGGGGGGGCCAACGTCCTGACTTTC. V and J are TRBV12-3 or TRBV12-4 and TRBJ2-6; D unclear. Trimming stripped 11 bases from V and 4 bases from J, with 9 bases between. This CDR3 region has 12 residues.

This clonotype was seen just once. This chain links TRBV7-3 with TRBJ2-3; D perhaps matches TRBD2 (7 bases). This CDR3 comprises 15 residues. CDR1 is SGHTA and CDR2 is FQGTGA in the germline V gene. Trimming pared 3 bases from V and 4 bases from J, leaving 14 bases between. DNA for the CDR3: TGTGCCAGCAGCTTTAGTGGGGGGGCCCCAGATACGCAGTATTTT. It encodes CASSFSGGAPDTQYF. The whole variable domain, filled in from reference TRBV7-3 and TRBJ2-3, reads GAGVSQTPSNKVTEKGKYVELRCDPISGHTALYWYRQSLGQGPEFLIYFQGTGAADDSGLPNDRFFAVRPEGSVSTLKIQRTERGDSAVYLCASSFSGGAPDTQYFGPGTRLTVL.

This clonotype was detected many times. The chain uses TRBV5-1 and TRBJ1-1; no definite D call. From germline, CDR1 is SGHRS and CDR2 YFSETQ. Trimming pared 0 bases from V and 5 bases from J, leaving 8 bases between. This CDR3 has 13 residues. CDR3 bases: TGCGCCAGCAGCTTGGAAGGGAGGACTGAAGCTTTCTTT. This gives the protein CASSLEGRTEAFF. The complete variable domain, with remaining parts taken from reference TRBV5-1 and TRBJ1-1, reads KAGVTQTPRYLIKTRGQQVTLSCSPISGHRSVSWYQQTPGQGLQFLFEYFSETQRNKGNFPGRFSGRQFSNSRSEMNVSTLELGDSALYLCASSLEGRTEAFFGQGTRLTVV.

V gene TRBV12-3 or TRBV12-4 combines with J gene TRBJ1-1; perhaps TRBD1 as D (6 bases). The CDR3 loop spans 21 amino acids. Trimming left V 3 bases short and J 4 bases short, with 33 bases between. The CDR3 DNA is TGTGCCAGCAGTTTGATCCTAAACCCAATGCCACTACAGGGACTTGGCACTGAAGCTTTCTTT. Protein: CASSLILNPMPLQGLGTEAFF.

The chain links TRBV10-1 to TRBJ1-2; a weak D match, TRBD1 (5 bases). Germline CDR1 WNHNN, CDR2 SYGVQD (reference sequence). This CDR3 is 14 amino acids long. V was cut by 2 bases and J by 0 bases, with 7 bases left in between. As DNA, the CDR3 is TGCGCCAGCAGTGAGGACAGCTCTAACTATGGCTACACCTTC. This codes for CASSEDSSNYGYTF.